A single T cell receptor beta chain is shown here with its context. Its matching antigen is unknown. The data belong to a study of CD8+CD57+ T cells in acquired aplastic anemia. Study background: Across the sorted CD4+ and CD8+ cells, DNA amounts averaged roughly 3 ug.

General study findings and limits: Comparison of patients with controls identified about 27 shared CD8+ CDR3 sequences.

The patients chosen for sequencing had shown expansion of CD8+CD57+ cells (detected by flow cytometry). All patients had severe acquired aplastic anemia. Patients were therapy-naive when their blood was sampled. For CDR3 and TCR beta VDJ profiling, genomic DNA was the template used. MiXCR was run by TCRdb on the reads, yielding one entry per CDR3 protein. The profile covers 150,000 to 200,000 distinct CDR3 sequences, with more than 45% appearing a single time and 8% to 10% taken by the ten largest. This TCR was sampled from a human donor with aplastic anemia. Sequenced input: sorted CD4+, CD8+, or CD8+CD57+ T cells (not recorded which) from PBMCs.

CDR3 region: CASTLPGAIDTGELFF. CDR3 sequence (DNA): TGTGCCAGCACCCTACCAGGGGCCATAGACACCGGGGAGCTGTTTTTT. The chain couples TRBV7-8 to TRBJ2-2, with TRBD1 as a possible D gene (6 bases). This CDR3 contains 16 residues. V was shortened by 7 bases and J by 3 bases, with 18 bases between the two germline ends. The germline CDR1 and CDR2 sequences are SGHVS and FQNEAQ.